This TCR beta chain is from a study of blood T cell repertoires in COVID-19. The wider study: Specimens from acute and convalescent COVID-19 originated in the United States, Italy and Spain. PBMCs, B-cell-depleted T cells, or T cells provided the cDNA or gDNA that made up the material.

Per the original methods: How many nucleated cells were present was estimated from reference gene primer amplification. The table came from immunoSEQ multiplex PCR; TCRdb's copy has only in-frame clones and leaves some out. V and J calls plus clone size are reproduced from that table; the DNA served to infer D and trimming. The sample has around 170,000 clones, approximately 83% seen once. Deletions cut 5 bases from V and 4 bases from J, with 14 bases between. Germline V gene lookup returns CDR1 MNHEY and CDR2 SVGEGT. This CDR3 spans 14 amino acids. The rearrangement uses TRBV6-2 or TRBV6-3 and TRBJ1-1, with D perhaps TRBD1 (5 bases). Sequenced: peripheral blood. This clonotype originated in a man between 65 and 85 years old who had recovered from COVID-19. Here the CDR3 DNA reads TGTGCCAGCAGTCCGGGGGATAAGGTCACTGAAGCTTTCTTT. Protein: CASSPGDKVTEAFF.